This TCR beta chain was found in a study of cytomegalovirus exposure and HLA in healthy donors. V lost 7 bases, J lost 3 bases, and 15 bases lay in between. This CDR3 is built from 14 residues. Germline-derived CDR1 and CDR2 are MDHEN and SYDVKM. The PCR was carried out with 60 Vbeta primers and 13 Jbeta primers. Assay: immunoSEQ multiplex PCR; the TCRdb copy retains only in-frame clones and omits some. The sample holds around 160,000 clones, roughly 66% seen once. Material for sequencing was PBMCs. The chain has TRBV28 and TRBJ2-5; possibly TRBD2 for D (7 bases). The TCR was taken from a woman between 18 and 29 years old in good health and CMV-seronegative. CDR3 loop: CASTPLGGEETQYF. In nucleotides, the CDR3 is TGTGCCAGCACCCCTCTAGGGGGGGAAGAGACCCAGTACTTC.